These T cell receptor beta chains were read from a single sample in a study of T cell repertoires in cytomegalovirus infection. TCRdb processed the reads anew with MiXCR; each CDR3 protein has one entry. The profile shows just over 450,000 distinct CDR3 sequences, approximately 42% of them singletons. Their antigens remain unidentified. This material consisted of cultured PBMCs, taken from culture after CMV antigen stimulation. The receptor source for this set is a human donor in good health (CMV status not recorded). Some clones in this sample may be carry-over from other donors' samples. Both conserved end residues are part of each CDR3. The order of the fields is J gene, clone size, V gene, D gene, CDR3 protein, CDR3 DNA. A D gene is named only where the DNA matches it firmly. For some rows the clone size is stated as once, few or many, or as a class when expanded; others skip it.

J gene: TRBJ2-6; clone size: few; V gene: TRBV6-1; D gene: .; CDR3 protein: CASRTGTGANVLTF; CDR3 DNA: TGTGCCAGCAGAACAGGGACCGGGGCCAACGTCCTGACTTTC
J gene: TRBJ1-2; clone size: once; V gene: TRBV7-3; D gene: .; CDR3 protein: CASSDSRGETVYYGYTF; CDR3 DNA: TGTGCCAGCAGCGACTCCCGGGGCGAAACAGTATACTATGGCTACACCTTC
J gene: TRBJ1-6; clone size: .; V gene: TRBV2; D gene: TRBD1; CDR3 protein: CASSERTGRSYNSPLHF; CDR3 DNA: TGTGCCAGCAGTGAACGGACAGGGAGGTCATATAATTCACCCCTCCACTTT
J gene: TRBJ2-2; clone size: .; V gene: TRBV7-4; D gene: .; CDR3 protein: CASSLAYTGELFF; CDR3 DNA: TGTGCCAGCAGCTTAGCGTACACCGGGGAGCTGTTTTTT
J gene: TRBJ2-5; clone size: few; V gene: TRBV6-1; D gene: TRBD1; CDR3 protein: CASSEQRTGGETQYF; CDR3 DNA: TGTGCCAGCAGTGAGCAGAGGACAGGGGGAGAGACCCAGTACTTC
J gene: TRBJ1-1; clone size: few; V gene: TRBV14; D gene: .; CDR3 protein: CASSQDVGIPMNTEAFF; CDR3 DNA: TGTGCCAGCAGCCAAGATGTCGGGATCCCGATGAACACTGAAGCTTTCTTT
J gene: TRBJ1-5; clone size: few; V gene: TRBV7-2; D gene: .; CDR3 protein: CASSLYRANQPQHF; CDR3 DNA: TGTGCCAGCAGCTTATACAGGGCTAATCAGCCCCAGCATTTT
J gene: TRBJ1-2; clone size: .; V gene: TRBV6-5; D gene: .; CDR3 protein: CASGPLANYGYTF; CDR3 DNA: TGTGCCAGCGGACCATTAGCTAACTATGGCTACACCTTC
J gene: TRBJ1-5; clone size: .; V gene: TRBV6-7; D gene: .; CDR3 protein: CASSYRFGHVNQPQHF; CDR3 DNA: TGTGCCAGCAGTTACCGATTCGGACACGTAAATCAGCCCCAGCATTTT
J gene: TRBJ2-7; clone size: .; V gene: TRBV6-2/TRBV6-3; D gene: .; CDR3 protein: CASSNHAREQYF; CDR3 DNA: TGTGCCAGCAGCAACCATGCAAGGGAGCAGTACTTC
J gene: TRBJ2-7; clone size: .; V gene: TRBV7-2; D gene: TRBD2; CDR3 protein: CASSLAGVGEQYF; CDR3 DNA: TGTGCCAGCAGCCTAGCGGGAGTCGGCGAGCAGTACTTC
J gene: TRBJ2-7; clone size: .; V gene: TRBV7-2; D gene: .; CDR3 protein: CASSTGWSSYEQYF; CDR3 DNA: TGTGCCAGCAGCACAGGGTGGAGCTCCTACGAGCAGTACTTC
J gene: TRBJ1-3; clone size: .; V gene: TRBV20-1; D gene: .; CDR3 protein: CSARVYGNTIYF; CDR3 DNA: TGCAGTGCTAGAGTTTATGGAAACACCATATATTTT
J gene: TRBJ2-5; clone size: few; V gene: TRBV19; D gene: .; CDR3 protein: CASSKVTGIQETQYF; CDR3 DNA: TGTGCCAGTAGTAAGGTAACGGGGATACAAGAGACCCAGTACTTC
J gene: TRBJ2-1; clone size: many; V gene: TRBV7-2; D gene: TRBD2; CDR3 protein: CASSFGGTSGGNEQFF; CDR3 DNA: TGTGCCAGCAGCTTTGGGGGGACTAGCGGGGGTAATGAGCAGTTCTTC
J gene: TRBJ2-7; clone size: .; V gene: TRBV19; D gene: TRBD1; CDR3 protein: CASSTRTGPGHEQYF; CDR3 DNA: TGTGCCAGTAGTACCAGGACAGGACCGGGCCACGAGCAGTACTTC
J gene: TRBJ2-1; clone size: few; V gene: TRBV20-1; D gene: TRBD1; CDR3 protein: CSASRDRHNEQFF; CDR3 DNA: TGCAGTGCTAGCCGGGACAGGCACAATGAGCAGTTCTTC
J gene: TRBJ2-1; clone size: few; V gene: TRBV7-6; D gene: .; CDR3 protein: CASSAGTLNEQFF; CDR3 DNA: TGTGCCAGCAGCGCAGGGACTCTTAATGAGCAGTTCTTC
J gene: TRBJ1-1; clone size: .; V gene: TRBV7-2; D gene: .; CDR3 protein: CASSLESGRRGAFF; CDR3 DNA: TGTGCCAGCAGCTTAGAGTCAGGGAGGAGGGGAGCTTTCTTT
J gene: TRBJ2-7; clone size: few; V gene: TRBV7-2; D gene: TRBD1; CDR3 protein: CASSFQTGSPYEQYF; CDR3 DNA: TGTGCCAGCAGCTTCCAGACAGGGAGCCCCTACGAGCAGTACTTC
J gene: TRBJ2-3; clone size: .; V gene: TRBV25-1; D gene: .; CDR3 protein: CASAPPGSTDTQYF; CDR3 DNA: TGTGCCAGCGCCCCGCCCGGATCAACAGATACGCAGTATTTT
J gene: TRBJ1-1; clone size: .; V gene: TRBV7-8; D gene: TRBD1; CDR3 protein: CASSIPPGTGWTEAFF; CDR3 DNA: TGTGCCAGCAGCATCCCCCCCGGGACAGGGTGGACTGAAGCTTTCTTT
J gene: TRBJ2-5; clone size: .; V gene: TRBV7-9; D gene: .; CDR3 protein: CASSGWGDEEETQYF; CDR3 DNA: TGTGCCAGCAGCGGGTGGGGGGACGAAGAAGAGACCCAGTACTTC
J gene: TRBJ2-1; clone size: .; V gene: TRBV7-8; D gene: .; CDR3 protein: CASSMSGGEQFF; CDR3 DNA: TGTGCCAGCAGCATGTCCGGGGGTGAGCAGTTCTTC
J gene: TRBJ2-1; clone size: .; V gene: TRBV6-2/TRBV6-3; D gene: .; CDR3 protein: CASTPTRDRANNEQFF; CDR3 DNA: TGTGCCAGCACCCCAACCCGGGACCGGGCCAACAATGAGCAGTTCTTC
J gene: TRBJ2-7; clone size: .; V gene: TRBV7-8; D gene: TRBD2; CDR3 protein: CASSLGEGGGAPREQYF; CDR3 DNA: TGTGCCAGCAGCTTAGGGGAAGGCGGGGGGGCCCCCAGGGAGCAGTACTTC
J gene: TRBJ2-1; clone size: .; V gene: TRBV7-2; D gene: TRBD2; CDR3 protein: CASSLEVWTSGYNEQFF; CDR3 DNA: TGTGCCAGCAGCCTAGAGGTCTGGACTAGCGGGTACAATGAGCAGTTCTTC
J gene: TRBJ2-1; clone size: .; V gene: TRBV11-2; D gene: TRBD2; CDR3 protein: CASSLGGGRSNEQFF; CDR3 DNA: TGTGCCAGCAGCTTAGGGGGAGGGCGGAGCAATGAGCAGTTCTTC
J gene: TRBJ1-5; clone size: .; V gene: TRBV20-1; D gene: .; CDR3 protein: CSARGPMGQPQHF; CDR3 DNA: TGCAGTGCTAGAGGTCCCATGGGGCAGCCCCAGCATTTT
J gene: TRBJ2-5; clone size: once; V gene: TRBV10-2; D gene: .; CDR3 protein: CASSGIGETQYF; CDR3 DNA: TGCGCCAGCAGTGGGATCGGAGAGACCCAGTACTTC
J gene: TRBJ1-5; clone size: few; V gene: TRBV23-1; D gene: TRBD1; CDR3 protein: CASSQSLRSRPQGDCRGNQPQHF; CDR3 DNA: TGCGCCAGCAGTCAATCGCTCCGCTCTCGCCCGCAGGGGGATTGTAGGGGCAATCAGCCCCAGCATTTT
J gene: TRBJ2-6; clone size: few; V gene: TRBV6-1; D gene: TRBD2; CDR3 protein: CASCRGGNPLSGANVLTF; CDR3 DNA: TGTGCCAGCTGCCGGGGGGGGAACCCTCTCTCTGGGGCCAACGTCCTGACTTTC
J gene: TRBJ2-7; clone size: few; V gene: TRBV28; D gene: TRBD1; CDR3 protein: CASSPPGTASNF; CDR3 DNA: TGTGCCAGCAGTCCCCCCGGGACAGCCTCGAACTTC
J gene: TRBJ2-7; clone size: few; V gene: TRBV7-2; D gene: TRBD2; CDR3 protein: CASSLASLAGAHEQYF; CDR3 DNA: TGTGCCAGCAGCTTAGCGTCACTAGCGGGAGCCCACGAGCAGTACTTC
J gene: TRBJ1-5; clone size: .; V gene: TRBV15; D gene: .; CDR3 protein: CATSRDKGNGQPQHF; CDR3 DNA: TGTGCCACCAGCAGAGATAAGGGGAATGGTCAGCCCCAGCATTTT
J gene: TRBJ2-7; clone size: .; V gene: TRBV6-9; D gene: TRBD1; CDR3 protein: CARSYSGRGIEQYF; CDR3 DNA: TGTGCCAGGAGTTATTCGGGCAGGGGGATCGAGCAGTACTTC
J gene: TRBJ1-5; clone size: few; V gene: TRBV6-1; D gene: .; CDR3 protein: CASSLNRDNQPQHF; CDR3 DNA: TGTGCCAGCAGTTTGAACAGGGACAATCAGCCCCAGCATTTT
J gene: TRBJ1-1; clone size: .; V gene: TRBV19; D gene: TRBD1; CDR3 protein: CASRTLPGQGTEAFF; CDR3 DNA: TGTGCCAGTAGAACTCTTCCGGGACAGGGAACTGAAGCTTTCTTT
J gene: TRBJ1-4; clone size: .; V gene: TRBV10-3; D gene: TRBD1; CDR3 protein: CAISESGGTNEKLFF; CDR3 DNA: TGTGCCATCAGTGAGTCAGGGGGCACTAATGAAAAACTGTTTTTT
J gene: TRBJ2-1; clone size: few; V gene: TRBV4-2; D gene: TRBD2; CDR3 protein: CASSRSPMRGGLNEQFF; CDR3 DNA: TGTGCCAGCAGCCGGTCCCCTATGCGGGGGGGGCTTAATGAGCAGTTCTTC
J gene: TRBJ1-2; clone size: .; V gene: TRBV15; D gene: .; CDR3 protein: CATSRPPVPRGGGVDYGYTF; CDR3 DNA: TGTGCCACCAGCAGACCTCCCGTCCCTAGGGGCGGTGGTGTGGACTATGGCTACACCTTC
J gene: TRBJ2-5; clone size: .; V gene: TRBV6-5; D gene: .; CDR3 protein: CASSYSYGDAQETQYF; CDR3 DNA: TGTGCCAGCAGTTACTCGTATGGTGACGCACAAGAGACCCAGTACTTC
J gene: TRBJ2-5; clone size: .; V gene: TRBV6-5; D gene: .; CDR3 protein: CASSYVLRVGETQYF; CDR3 DNA: TGTGCCAGCAGTTACGTTCTAAGGGTCGGGGAGACCCAGTACTTC
J gene: TRBJ2-3; clone size: few; V gene: TRBV9; D gene: .; CDR3 protein: CASSVEVGTDTQYF; CDR3 DNA: TGTGCCAGCAGCGTAGAGGTCGGCACAGATACGCAGTATTTT
J gene: TRBJ2-3; clone size: few; V gene: TRBV20-1; D gene: TRBD2; CDR3 protein: CSATSGGVTDTQYF; CDR3 DNA: TGCAGTGCGACTAGCGGGGGAGTCACAGATACGCAGTATTTT